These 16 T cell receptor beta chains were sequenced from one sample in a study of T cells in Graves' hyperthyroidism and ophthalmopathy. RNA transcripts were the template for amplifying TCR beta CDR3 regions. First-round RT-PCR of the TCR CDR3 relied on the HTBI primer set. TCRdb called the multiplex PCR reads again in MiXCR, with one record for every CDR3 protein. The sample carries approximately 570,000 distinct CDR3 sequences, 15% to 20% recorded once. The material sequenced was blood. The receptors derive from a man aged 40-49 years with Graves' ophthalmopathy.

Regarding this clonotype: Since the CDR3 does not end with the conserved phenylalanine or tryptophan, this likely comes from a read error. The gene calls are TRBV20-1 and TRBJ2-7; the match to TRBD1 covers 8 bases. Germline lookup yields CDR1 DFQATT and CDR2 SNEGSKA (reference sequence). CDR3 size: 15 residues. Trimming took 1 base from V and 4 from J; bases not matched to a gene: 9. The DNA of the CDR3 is TGCAGTGCTAGAGTAACAGGGGGTAGTGGGTACGAGCAGTACCTC. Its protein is CSARVTGGSGYEQYL.

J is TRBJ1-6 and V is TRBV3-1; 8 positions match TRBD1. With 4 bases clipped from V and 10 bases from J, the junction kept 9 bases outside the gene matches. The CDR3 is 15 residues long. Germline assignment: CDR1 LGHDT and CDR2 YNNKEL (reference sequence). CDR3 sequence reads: CASSRGQAIESPLHF. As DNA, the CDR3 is TGTGCCAGCAGCCGGGGACAGGCCATAGAATCACCCCTCCACTTT.

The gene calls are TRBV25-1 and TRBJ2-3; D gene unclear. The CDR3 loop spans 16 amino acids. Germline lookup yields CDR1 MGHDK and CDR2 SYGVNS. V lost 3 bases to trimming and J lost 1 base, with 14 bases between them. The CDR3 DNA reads TGTGCCAGCAGTGATCCCTACCGGTTAGGCACAGATACGCAGTATTTT. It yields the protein CASSDPYRLGTDTQYF.

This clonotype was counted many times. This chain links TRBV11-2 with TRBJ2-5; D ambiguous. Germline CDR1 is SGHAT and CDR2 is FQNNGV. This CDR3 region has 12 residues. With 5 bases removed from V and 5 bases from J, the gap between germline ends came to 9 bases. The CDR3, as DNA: TGTGCCAGCAGCGATTTGCGGGAGACCCAGTACTTC. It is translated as CASSDLRETQYF. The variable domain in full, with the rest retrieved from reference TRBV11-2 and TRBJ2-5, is EAGVAQSPRYKIIEKRQSVAFWCNPISGHATLYWYQQILGQGPKLLIQFQNNGVVDDSQLPKDRFSAERLKGVDSTLKIQPAKLEDSAVYLCASSDLRETQYFGPGTRLLVL.

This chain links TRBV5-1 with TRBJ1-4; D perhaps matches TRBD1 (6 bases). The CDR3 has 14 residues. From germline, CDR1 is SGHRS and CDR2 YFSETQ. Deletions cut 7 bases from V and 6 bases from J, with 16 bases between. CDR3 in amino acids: CASAFGGQHEKLFF. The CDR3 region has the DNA TGCGCCAGCGCTTTCGGGGGGCAACATGAAAAACTGTTTTTT.

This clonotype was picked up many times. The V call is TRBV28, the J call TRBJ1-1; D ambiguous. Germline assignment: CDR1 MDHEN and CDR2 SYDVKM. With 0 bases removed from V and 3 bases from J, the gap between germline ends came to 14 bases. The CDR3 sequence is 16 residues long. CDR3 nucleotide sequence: TGTGCCAGCAGTTTATGGGGAAGGGTAGTGGACACTGAAGCTTTCTTT. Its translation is CASSLWGRVVDTEAFF. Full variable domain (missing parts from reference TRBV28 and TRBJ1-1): DVKVTQSSRYLVKRTGEKVFLECVQDMDHENMFWYRQDPGLGLRLIYFSYDVKMKEKGDIPEGYSVSREKKERFSLILESASTNQTSMYLCASSLWGRVVDTEAFFGQGTRLTVV.

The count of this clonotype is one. The CDR3 spells CASSTGRYEAFF. CDR3 bases: TGTGCCAGTAGTACAGGGAGGTATGAGGCTTTCTTT. The rearrangement uses TRBV19 and TRBJ1-1, with a possible D match to TRBD1 (5 bases). Germline V gene data show CDR1 as LNHDA and CDR2 as SQIVND (reference sequence). The CDR3 loop spans 12 amino acids. Trimming shortened V by 4 bases and J by 11 bases, and 14 bases separated the two germline ends.

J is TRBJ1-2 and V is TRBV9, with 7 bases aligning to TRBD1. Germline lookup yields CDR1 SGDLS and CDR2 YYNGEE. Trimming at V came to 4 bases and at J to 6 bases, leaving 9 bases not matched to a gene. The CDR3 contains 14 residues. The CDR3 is CASSFGTAGHGYTF. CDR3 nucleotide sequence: TGTGCCAGCAGCTTCGGGACAGCCGGACATGGCTACACCTTC.

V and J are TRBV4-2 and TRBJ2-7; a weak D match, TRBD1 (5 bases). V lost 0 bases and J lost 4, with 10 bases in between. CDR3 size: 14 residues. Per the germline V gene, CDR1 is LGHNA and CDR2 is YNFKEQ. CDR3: CASSQEQEKYEQYF. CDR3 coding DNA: TGTGCCAGCAGCCAAGAACAGGAGAAATACGAGCAGTACTTC.

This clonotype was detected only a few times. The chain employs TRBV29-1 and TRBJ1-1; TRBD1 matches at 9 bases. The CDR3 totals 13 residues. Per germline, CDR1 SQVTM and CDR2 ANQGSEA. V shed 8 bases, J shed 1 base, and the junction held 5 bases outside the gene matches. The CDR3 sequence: CSTRTGENTEAFF. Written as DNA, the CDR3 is TGCAGCACCCGGACAGGGGAGAACACTGAAGCTTTCTTT. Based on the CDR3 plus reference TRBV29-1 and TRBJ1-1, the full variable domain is SAVISQKPSRDICQRGTSLTIQCQVDSQVTMMFWYRQQPGQSLTLIATANQGSEATYESGFVIDKFPISRPNLTFSTLTVSNMSPEDSSIYLCSTRTGENTEAFFGQGTRLTVV.

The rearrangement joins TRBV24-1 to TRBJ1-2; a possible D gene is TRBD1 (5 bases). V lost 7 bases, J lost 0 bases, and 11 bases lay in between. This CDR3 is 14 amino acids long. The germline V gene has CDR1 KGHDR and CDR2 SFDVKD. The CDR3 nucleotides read TGTGCCACCAGGAGCCGGGACCCTAACTATGGCTACACCTTC. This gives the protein CATRSRDPNYGYTF.

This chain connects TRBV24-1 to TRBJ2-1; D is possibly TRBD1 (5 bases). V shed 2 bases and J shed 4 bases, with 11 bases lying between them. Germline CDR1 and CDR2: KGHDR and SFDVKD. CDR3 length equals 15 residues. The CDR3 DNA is TGTGCCACCAGTGATTGGGGCGGAAAGTACAATGAGCAGTTCTTC. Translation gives CATSDWGGKYNEQFF.

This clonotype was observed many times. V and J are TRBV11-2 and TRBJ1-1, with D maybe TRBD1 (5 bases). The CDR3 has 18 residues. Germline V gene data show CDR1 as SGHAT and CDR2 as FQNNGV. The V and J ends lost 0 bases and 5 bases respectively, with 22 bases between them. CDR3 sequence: CASSLDHQGILRDTEAFF. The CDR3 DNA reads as TGTGCCAGCAGCTTAGATCACCAGGGAATACTGCGAGATACTGAAGCTTTCTTT.

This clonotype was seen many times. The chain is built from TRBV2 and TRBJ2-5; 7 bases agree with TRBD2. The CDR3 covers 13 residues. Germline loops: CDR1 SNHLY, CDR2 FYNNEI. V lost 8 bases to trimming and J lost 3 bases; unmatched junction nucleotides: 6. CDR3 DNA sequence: TGTGCCAGCGGCAAGCGGGGCAAAGAGACCCAGTACTTC. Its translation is CASGKRGKETQYF.

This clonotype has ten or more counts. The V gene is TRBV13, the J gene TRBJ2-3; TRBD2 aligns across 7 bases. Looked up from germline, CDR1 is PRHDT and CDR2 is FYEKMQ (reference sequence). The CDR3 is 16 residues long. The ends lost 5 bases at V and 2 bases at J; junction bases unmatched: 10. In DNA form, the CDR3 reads TGTGCCAGCAGCCCCGGTCCTACTAGCGACACAGATACGCAGTATTTT. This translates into CASSPGPTSDTDTQYF.

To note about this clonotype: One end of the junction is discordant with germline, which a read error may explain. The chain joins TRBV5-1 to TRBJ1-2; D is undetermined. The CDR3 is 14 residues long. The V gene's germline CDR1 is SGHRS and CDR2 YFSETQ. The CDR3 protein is CACSLELGFSGYTF. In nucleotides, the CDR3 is TGCGCCTGCAGCTTGGAGTTAGGATTCAGTGGCTACACCTTC.